One and the same sample provided the 15 T cell receptor beta chains below, sequenced in a study of Tregs in tolerant kidney transplant recipients. Libraries were prepared by immunoSEQ multiplex PCR; TCRdb keeps only in-frame clonotypes and omits some of them. This table holds 120,000 or so clones, around nine tenths found once. Sequences were obtained from CD4+ T cells from blood. Source of these receptors: a human donor in good health.

V usage is TRBV5-8 and J usage is TRBJ1-6, with 7 positions matching TRBD1. The CDR3 length is 15 residues. V trimming: 0 bases; J trimming: 7 bases; junction bases outside the gene matches: 4. Per germline, CDR1 SGHTS and CDR2 YDEGEE. The CDR3 DNA sequence: TGTGCCAGCAGCTTGGTGCAGGGGGTCAATTCACCCCTCCACTTT. Translated, it gives CASSLVQGVNSPLHF.

In its sample, this clone was seen a few times. The rearrangement links TRBV30 to TRBJ2-3; either TRBD1 or TRBD2 may supply D (5 bases each). The CDR3 loop spans 14 amino acids. The germline V gene encodes CDR1 GTSNPN and CDR2 SVGIG (reference sequence). The V and J ends lost 4 bases and 2 bases respectively, with 13 bases between them. In nucleotides, the CDR3 is TGTGCCTGGAAGGCGAGAGGGGACACAGATACGCAGTATTTT. Translation: CAWKARGDTDTQYF.

This clone came up once. The chain employs TRBV5-1 and TRBJ2-3, with a weak D call TRBD1 (7 bases). CDR3 size: 17 residues. V was shortened by 3 bases and J by 1 base, with 18 bases between the two germline ends. The germline CDR1 and CDR2 sequences are SGHRS and YFSETQ. CDR3 DNA sequence: TGCGCCAGCAGCTCAACCGCTGGAGGGGGCGGCACAGATACGCAGTATTTT. Protein product: CASSSTAGGGGTDTQYF.

The CDR3 loop is CASSSFGGSSYNEQFF. In DNA form, the CDR3 reads TGTGCCAGTAGTTCCTTTGGCGGGAGCTCCTACAATGAGCAGTTCTTC. The chain is built from TRBV19 and TRBJ2-1, with 7 bases fitting TRBD2. The CDR3 is 16 residues long. CDR1 and CDR2 from the germline V gene are LNHDA and SQIVND (reference sequence). V dropped 5 bases and J dropped 0; count of bases not matched to a gene: 7.

The chain employs TRBV7-6 and TRBJ1-1; possible D gene TRBD1, 6 bases. From germline, CDR1 is SGHVS and CDR2 FNYEAQ. V lost 4 bases, J lost 2 bases, and 14 bases lay in between. This CDR3 is built from 15 residues. CDR3 DNA sequence: TGTGCCAGCAGCTCATGGGCAGGGGACAACACTGAAGCTTTCTTT. It translates to CASSSWAGDNTEAFF.

In DNA form, the CDR3 reads TGTGCCAGCAGACACGGGGAGGGTTCGGCAGATACGCAGTATTTT. Its translation: CASRHGEGSADTQYF. The chain has TRBV7-9 and TRBJ2-3; TRBD2 agrees at 7 bases. The CDR3 extends over 15 amino acids. CDR1 SEHNR and CDR2 FQNEAQ come from the germline V gene (reference sequence). V was pared by 6 bases and J by 4 bases, with 10 bases of the junction left unmatched. Looking up the rest from reference TRBV7-9 and TRBJ2-3 gives the full variable domain: DTGVSQNPRHKITKRGQNVTFRCDPISEHNRLYWYRQTLGQGPEFLTYFQNEAQLEKSRLLSDRFSAERPKGSFSTLEIQRTEQGDSAMYLCASRHGEGSADTQYFGPGTRLTVL.

This chain connects TRBV7-9 to TRBJ2-7, with 11 bases aligning to TRBD2. The CDR3 length is 16 residues. Germline V gene data show CDR1 as SEHNR and CDR2 as FQNEAQ (reference sequence). The ends lost 0 bases at V and 2 bases at J; junction bases unmatched: 3. The CDR3 here is CASSLAPTSGAYEQYF. CDR3 nucleotides: TGTGCCAGCAGCTTAGCGCCGACTAGCGGGGCCTACGAGCAGTACTTC.

The chain links TRBV11-1 to TRBJ2-1; D may be TRBD2 (5 bases). The CDR3 totals 14 residues. Germline V lookup: CDR1 SGHAT, CDR2 FQDESV (reference sequence). The V gene lost 1 base and the J gene lost 4 bases, with 8 bases spanning the gap. As DNA, the CDR3 is TGTGCCAGCAGCTTAGGCCGGAGGTACAATGAGCAGTTCTTC. This codes for CASSLGRRYNEQFF.

This clone was seen once. The V gene is TRBV27, the J gene TRBJ2-2; no definite D call. Germline V gene sequence: CDR1 MNHEY, CDR2 SMNVEV (reference sequence). V lost 6 bases, J lost 5 bases, and 10 bases lay in between. The CDR3 is 13 residues long. In nucleotides, the CDR3 is TGTGCCAGCAGAGTTCTGACAACCGGGGAGCTGTTTTTT. It translates to CASRVLTTGELFF.

The rearrangement uses TRBV18 and TRBJ1-2, with D maybe TRBD1 (6 bases). Germline CDR1 is KGHSH and CDR2 is LQKENI. The CDR3 runs 13 residues. The V end lost 6 bases, the J end lost 3 bases, and 11 bases lay between the germline ends. The CDR3 nucleotides are TGTGCCAGCTCCCCAGGGGAGGACTATGGCTACACCTTC. It is translated as CASSPGEDYGYTF.

The chain carries TRBV5-5 and TRBJ2-1; TRBD2 is a possible D gene (5 bases). Germline V CDR1 and CDR2: SGHKS, YYEKEE (reference sequence). The V end was cut by 0 bases, the J end by 12 bases, with 10 bases between. The CDR3 is made up of 12 amino acids. The CDR3 sequence: CASSLGGFGQFF. The CDR3 coding sequence is TGTGCCAGCAGCTTGGGAGGGTTTGGGCAGTTCTTC.

The V call is TRBV5-1, the J call TRBJ2-1; D uncertain. This CDR3 has 14 residues. Trimming pared 2 bases from V and 3 bases from J, leaving 9 bases between. Germline V gene lookup returns CDR1 SGHRS and CDR2 YFSETQ. This chain's CDR3 is CASSLRSDYNEQFF. CDR3 in DNA: TGCGCCAGCAGCTTAAGATCCGACTACAATGAGCAGTTCTTC.

The chain couples TRBV9 to TRBJ1-2; 7 positions agree with TRBD1. CDR3 length: 15 amino acids. Per germline, CDR1 SGDLS and CDR2 YYNGEE. Trimming took 5 bases from V and 3 from J; bases not matched to a gene: 10. CDR3 region: CASSRSIRGDYGYTF. The CDR3 bases are TGTGCCAGCAGTCGTAGCATCAGGGGGGACTATGGCTACACCTTC.

V gene TRBV5-1 combines with J gene TRBJ2-5, with 8 bases matching TRBD1. Trimming cost V 4 bases and J 5 bases; bases outside gene matches: 10. From germline, CDR1 is SGHRS and CDR2 YFSETQ. The CDR3 has 15 residues. As DNA, the CDR3 is TGCGCCAGCAGCAACCCCCAGGGGGCGGGCGAGACCCAGTACTTC. Translation: CASSNPQGAGETQYF.

The rearrangement joins TRBV5-5 to TRBJ1-2, with 8 positions matching TRBD1. This CDR3 region has 15 residues. Trimming removed 4 bases from V and 0 bases from J; junction bases left unmatched: 5. Per the germline V gene, CDR1 is SGHKS and CDR2 is YYEKEE (reference sequence). The CDR3 sequence is CASSNYRGANYGYTF. As DNA, the CDR3 is TGTGCCAGCAGCAATTACAGGGGGGCTAACTATGGCTACACCTTC.